Listed here are 13 T cell receptor beta chains from one sample, sequenced in a study of cytomegalovirus exposure and HLA in healthy donors. PCR was performed using 60 Vbeta and 13 Jbeta primers. The data were produced by immunoSEQ multiplex PCR, yet TCRdb's version contains in-frame clones alone and is incomplete. Of under 200,000 clones detected, roughly 80% appear once; the ten largest clones hold less than 4.5%. Source material: PBMCs. All receptors come from a man between 50 and 59 years old in good health and CMV-seronegative.

This chain joins TRBV7-9 and TRBJ1-4; unclear D gene. This CDR3 is built from 12 residues. Germline CDR1 is SEHNR and CDR2 is FQNEAQ (reference sequence). V dropped 3 bases and J dropped 4 bases, with 3 bases sitting between them. CDR3 sequence: CASSFGNEKLFF. CDR3 nucleotide sequence: TGTGCCAGCAGCTTCGGTAATGAAAAACTGTTTTTT.

The count of this clone is one. This sequence joins TRBV7-2 and TRBJ2-5; a possible D gene is TRBD2 (5 bases). Trimming left V 5 bases short and J 4 bases short, with 17 bases between. The CDR3 runs 15 residues. Germline-derived CDR1 and CDR2 are SGHTA and FQGNSA. The CDR3 spells CASSPRGFPGETQYF. The CDR3 coding sequence is TGTGCCAGCAGCCCCCGAGGGTTCCCAGGAGAGACCCAGTACTTC.

V is TRBV12-5 and J is TRBJ2-3, with 7 bases fitting TRBD1. J gave up 4 bases and V 6 bases, and 7 bases lay outside the gene matches. Germline CDR1 reads LGHNT; CDR2 reads FRNRAP. This CDR3 is 14 amino acids long. CDR3 coding DNA: TGTGCTAGTGGATGGACAGGTTGGCCAGATACGCAGTATTTT. Protein: CASGWTGWPDTQYF.

The V call is TRBV6-5, the J call TRBJ2-2; 9 nucleotides agree with TRBD1. The CDR3 is 15 residues long. J was trimmed by 7 bases and V by 2 bases; bases with no gene match: 5. CDR1 and CDR2 (germline): MNHEY, SVGAGI. CDR3 nucleotide sequence: TGTGCCAGCAGTTACGGGACAGGGTCAGGCGGGGAGCTGTTTTTT. Amino acid sequence: CASSYGTGSGGELFF.

The V call is TRBV27, the J call TRBJ1-6; 8 nucleotides match TRBD1. V lost 7 bases and J lost 9; bases outside the gene matches: 5. CDR1 is MNHEY, CDR2 SMNVEV, per germline (reference sequence). There are 13 residues in the CDR3. DNA for the CDR3: TGTGCCAGCACCGGACAGGGTCGTTCACCCCTCCACTTT. Its protein product is CASTGQGRSPLHF.

J is TRBJ1-1 and V is TRBV11-2, with D tentatively TRBD1 (6 bases). CDR3 size: 13 residues. CDR1 and CDR2 from the germline V gene are SGHAT and FQNNGV. With 7 bases removed from V and 2 bases from J, the gap between germline ends came to 11 bases. The CDR3 coding sequence is TGTGCCAGCAATAAACAGGGAAACACTGAAGCTTTCTTT. Its protein is CASNKQGNTEAFF.

In its sample, this clone was seen once. This specimen includes other DNA sequences encoding the same CDR3. This chain joins TRBV4-1 and TRBJ1-1; weak D call: TRBD1 (5 bases). V lost 3 bases, J lost 3 bases, and 8 bases lay in between. The CDR3 spans 13 residues. The V gene's germline CDR1 is MGHRA and CDR2 YSYEKL. Here the CDR3 reads CASSHPGYTEAFF. The CDR3 region has the DNA TGCGCCAGCAGCCATCCAGGGTACACTGAAGCTTTCTTT.

This clone was found a few times. This chain uses TRBV7-9 with TRBJ2-2; D perhaps matches TRBD2 (6 bases). Germline lookup yields CDR1 SEHNR and CDR2 FQNEAQ (reference sequence). The CDR3 is made up of 16 amino acids. The V and J ends lost 6 bases and 3 bases respectively, with 17 bases between them. For the CDR3, the DNA is TGTGCCAGCAGTCGCGCCGCGGGGACCGACACCGGGGAGCTGTTTTTT. It encodes CASSRAAGTDTGELFF.

The DNA of the CDR3 is TGTGCCAGCAGTGACGGGGGTTACGAGCAGTACTTC. Its translation: CASSDGGYEQYF. The chain uses TRBV2 and TRBJ2-7; a weak D match, TRBD2 (6 bases). There are 12 residues in the CDR3. The germline V and J ends were trimmed by 3 bases and 4 bases, with 7 bases remaining between them. The germline V gene has CDR1 SNHLY and CDR2 FYNNEI.

This clone has just one count. The rearrangement joins TRBV11-2 to TRBJ1-2, with TRBD1 matching 12 bases. Germline V lookup: CDR1 SGHAT, CDR2 FQNNGV. After removal of 5 bases from V and 8 bases from J, the junction contained 12 bases not matched to a gene. CDR3 length: 16 residues. CDR3 protein: CASSAVVWDRGQGYTF. In DNA, the CDR3 is TGTGCCAGCAGCGCAGTCGTCTGGGACAGGGGGCAGGGCTACACCTTC.

The chain combines TRBV7-9 with TRBJ2-3; TRBD2 matches 13 bases. The germline V gene encodes CDR1 SEHNR and CDR2 FQNEAQ (reference sequence). This CDR3 region has 16 residues. The J segment lost 6 bases and the V segment lost 6 bases, leaving 9 bases of the junction unmatched. Written as DNA, the CDR3 is TGTGCCAGCAGACCCGGACTAGCGGGGGCGTGGGATACGCAGTATTTT. Amino acid sequence: CASRPGLAGAWDTQYF.

The rearrangement links TRBV7-9 to TRBJ2-3; D is unresolved. V lost 8 bases, J lost 5 bases, and 5 bases lay in between. The germline V gene has CDR1 SEHNR and CDR2 FQNEAQ (reference sequence). This CDR3 comprises 10 residues. The CDR3 loop is CASGRDTQYF. CDR3 in DNA: TGTGCCAGCGGCAGAGATACGCAGTATTTT.

J is TRBJ1-1 and V is TRBV6-5; 7 positions match TRBD1. Germline V CDR1 and CDR2: MNHEY, SVGAGI. Trimming at V came to 6 bases and at J to 8 bases, leaving 6 bases not matched to a gene. This CDR3 has 12 amino acids. The CDR3 DNA sequence: TGTGCCAGCAGCCCGGACAGGAGCGAAGCTTTCTTT. Amino acid sequence: CASSPDRSEAFF.